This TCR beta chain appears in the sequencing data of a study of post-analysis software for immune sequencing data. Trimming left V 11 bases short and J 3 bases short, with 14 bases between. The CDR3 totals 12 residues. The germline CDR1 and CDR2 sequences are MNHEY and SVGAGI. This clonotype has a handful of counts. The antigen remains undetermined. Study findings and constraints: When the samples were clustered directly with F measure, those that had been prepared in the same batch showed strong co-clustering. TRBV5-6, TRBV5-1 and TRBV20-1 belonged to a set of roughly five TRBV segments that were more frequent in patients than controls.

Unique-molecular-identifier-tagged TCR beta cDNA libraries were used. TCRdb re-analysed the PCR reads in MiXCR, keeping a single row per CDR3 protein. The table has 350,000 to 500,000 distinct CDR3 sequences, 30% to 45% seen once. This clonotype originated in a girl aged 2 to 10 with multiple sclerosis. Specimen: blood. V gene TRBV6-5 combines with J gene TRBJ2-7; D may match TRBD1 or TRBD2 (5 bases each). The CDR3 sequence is CARVGVVYEQYF. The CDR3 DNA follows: TGTGCCCGGGTGGGGGTAGTCTACGAGCAGTACTTC.